This is a list of T cell receptor beta chains from one sample in a study of blood T cell repertoires in COVID-19. Profiling relied on immunoSEQ multiplex PCR, and the TCRdb table lists in-frame clones only, not all of them. The sample has around 250,000 clones, 70% to 90% seen once; the top ten hold 4.6%. What was sequenced was peripheral blood. All receptors come from a man in his sixties who had recovered from COVID-19. The conserved cysteine and the conserved F or W are not part of the CDR3 here. The order of the fields is CDR3 protein, J gene, V gene.

ASSFNTGGPEAF TRBJ1-1 TRBV5-1
ASSPDRVEEKLF TRBJ1-4 TRBV9
ASSQGDRGTNEKLF TRBJ1-4 TRBV4-1
ASSPHLAKNIQY TRBJ2-4 TRBV28
ASSQVGSRSYEQY TRBJ2-7 TRBV6-2/TRBV6-3
SASKRETISSYNEQF TRBJ2-1 TRBV20-1
ASSIRGRVNEQF TRBJ2-1 TRBV19
ATSATTGMNTEAF TRBJ1-1 TRBV24-1
ASSLRGAGANTGELF TRBJ2-2 TRBV5-1
AWSVSGGPYNSPLH TRBJ1-6 TRBV30
ASSNSGSKETQY TRBJ2-5 TRBV2
ASSPMGLAGGTDTQY TRBJ2-3 TRBV18
ASNQGMRETQY TRBJ2-5 TRBV2
ASSIGQGFSGELF TRBJ2-2 TRBV19
ASSPRQGASYEQY TRBJ2-7 TRBV5-4
ASSVGRASSSYEQY TRBJ2-7 TRBV5-1
ASSLVAGGRGSYNEQF TRBJ2-1 TRBV13
ASSPLRGGYEQY TRBJ2-7 TRBV7-2
ASRLDRVGNQPQH TRBJ1-5 TRBV7-8
ASSLAGSVNTEAF TRBJ1-1 TRBV5-1
ASSGGDGSQETQY TRBJ2-5 TRBV11-3
ASRTGGTGLRYT TRBJ1-2 TRBV6-5
SARDRDEAF TRBJ1-1 TRBV20-1
ASSAGRRLAGSGELF TRBJ2-2 TRBV5-1
ASSPSGGDFYEQY TRBJ2-7 TRBV11-1
ASSTGRQGTYEQY TRBJ2-7 TRBV7-6